The 23 T cell receptor beta chains given below trace back to one sample, sequenced in a study of identical twins. TCRdb re-called the 5' RACE reads through MiXCR, storing one row per CDR3 protein. This sample yields a few hundred thousand distinct CDR3 sequences, of which about 15% are seen a single time; 0.44% belongs to the top ten. A further study also used this sample, focusing on yellow fever vaccine responses in identical twins.

The material sequenced was CD4+ T cells sorted from blood. The source is a woman aged 18-29 years in good health.

This clonotype was seen a few times. The chain carries TRBV5-1 and TRBJ2-4; 8 bases map to TRBD1. V lost 2 bases and J lost 3; bases outside the gene matches: 1. This CDR3 spans 14 amino acids. The V gene's germline CDR1 is SGHRS and CDR2 YFSETQ. In DNA form, the CDR3 reads TGCGCCAGCAGCTTAGGACAGGGCAAAAACATTCAGTACTTC. This codes for CASSLGQGKNIQYF. Using reference TRBV5-1 and TRBJ2-4 for the parts outside the CDR3, the full variable domain is KAGVTQTPRYLIKTRGQQVTLSCSPISGHRSVSWYQQTPGQGLQFLFEYFSETQRNKGNFPGRFSGRQFSNSRSEMNVSTLELGDSALYLCASSLGQGKNIQYFGAGTRLSVL.

A few counts support this clonotype. The chain links TRBV10-3 to TRBJ2-3, with TRBD2 matching over 11 bases. This CDR3 comprises 15 residues. With 11 bases clipped from V and 5 bases from J, the junction kept 12 bases outside the gene matches. CDR1 and CDR2 (germline): ENHRY, SYGVKD. CDR3 in amino acids: CASRSSGGAVDTQYF. CDR3 bases: TGTGCCTCCCGGAGTAGCGGGGGGGCCGTAGATACGCAGTATTTT.

This chain uses TRBV10-3 with TRBJ1-1, with TRBD1 matching over 9 bases. Germline CDR1 ENHRY, CDR2 SYGVKD. Unmatched junction bases numbered 7, after V lost 5 bases and J lost 6 bases. The length of the CDR3 is 14 residues. Here the CDR3 reads CAISPGTGRPEAFF. CDR3 in DNA: TGTGCCATCAGTCCCGGGACAGGGAGACCTGAAGCTTTCTTT.

The V call is TRBV28, the J call TRBJ2-7, with 8 bases lining up with TRBD1. There are 17 residues in the CDR3. V dropped 5 bases and J dropped 1; count of bases not matched to a gene: 13. Germline V CDR1 and CDR2: MDHEN, SYDVKM. CDR3 coding DNA: TGTGCCAGCAGTCATCCGATCGACAGGGGCTCTTCCTACGAGCAGTACTTC. Its translation is CASSHPIDRGSSYEQYF.

This clonotype is a singleton in its sample. The chain couples TRBV27 to TRBJ1-1, with 7 bases matching TRBD1. V was clipped by 6 bases and J by 6 bases; unmatched bases: 7. From germline, CDR1 is MNHEY and CDR2 SMNVEV (reference sequence). The length of the CDR3 is 13 residues. The CDR3 sequence: CASSPHRGAEAFF. The CDR3 nucleotides are TGTGCCAGCAGCCCACACAGGGGCGCTGAAGCTTTCTTT.

The chain carries TRBV20-1 and TRBJ2-1; D gene unclear. The V gene's germline CDR1 is DFQATT and CDR2 SNEGSKA (reference sequence). Trimming pared 5 bases from V and 2 bases from J, leaving 16 bases between. This CDR3 contains 15 residues. The CDR3 reads CSAYRVEDPYNEQFF. In DNA form, the CDR3 reads TGCAGTGCTTACCGAGTAGAAGACCCCTACAATGAGCAGTTCTTC.

In its sample, this clonotype was seen many times. The gene calls are TRBV12-3 or TRBV12-4 and TRBJ2-7, with 7 bases fitting TRBD1. Losses at the gene ends were 5 bases for V and 4 bases for J; bases not matched to a gene: 5. This CDR3 spans 13 amino acids. DNA of the CDR3: TGTGCCAGCAGTCCGTGGACAGGTTACGAGCAGTACTTC. It specifies CASSPWTGYEQYF.

This clonotype has at least ten counts. This chain joins TRBV6-6 and TRBJ1-5, with 9 positions matching TRBD1. The V and J ends lost 8 bases and 3 bases, in that order; junction bases with no gene match: 2. The germline V gene encodes CDR1 MNHNY and CDR2 SVGAGI (reference sequence). This CDR3 is built from 13 residues. The CDR3, as DNA: TGTGCCAGCGGGACAGGGATCAATCAGCCCCAGCATTTT. This sequence encodes CASGTGINQPQHF.

This clonotype occurred many times. The CDR3 sequence: CASSIGLAFTGELFF. The CDR3 nucleotides are TGTGCCAGCAGTATCGGACTAGCTTTTACCGGGGAGCTGTTTTTT. V usage is TRBV6-1 and J usage is TRBJ2-2, with 8 bases identical to TRBD2. The CDR3 sequence is 15 residues long. Germline V CDR1 and CDR2: MNHNS, SASEGT. The junction had 7 bases not matched to a gene; V was cut back by 5 bases and J by 5 bases.

This clonotype was recorded a few times. The genes are TRBV6-1 and TRBJ2-2; the match to TRBD1 covers 8 bases. This CDR3 comprises 16 residues. The junction had 6 bases not matched to a gene; V was cut back by 5 bases and J by 1 base. Germline V CDR1 and CDR2: MNHNS, SASEGT. CDR3 loop: CASSPDRAGNTGELFF. Here the CDR3 DNA reads TGTGCCAGCAGTCCGGACAGGGCGGGGAACACCGGGGAGCTGTTTTTT.

This clonotype was observed at least ten times. The chain is built from TRBV7-9 and TRBJ2-2; possibly TRBD1 for D (6 bases). CDR3 length equals 14 residues. Trimming shortened V by 4 bases and J by 5 bases, and 11 bases separated the two germline ends. Germline CDR1 reads SEHNR; CDR2 reads FQNEAQ (reference sequence). CDR3 sequence: CASSSQGPTGELFF. Written as DNA, the CDR3 is TGTGCCAGCAGCTCACAGGGACCAACCGGGGAGCTGTTTTTT.

Only a few counts were recorded for this clonotype. The chain uses TRBV2 and TRBJ2-2, with TRBD2 matching over 9 bases. The CDR3 runs to 15 residues. Germline trimming cut 6 bases from V and 7 bases from J; bases unmatched to any gene: 9. Germline loops: CDR1 SNHLY, CDR2 FYNNEI. The CDR3 nucleotides are TGTGCCAGCAGCGCAACCCTAGCGGGGAGCGGGGAGCTGTTTTTT. This translates into CASSATLAGSGELFF.

This clonotype showed up many times. V and J are TRBV5-5 and TRBJ2-2; 8 bases map to TRBD1. Germline V gene data show CDR1 as SGHKS and CDR2 as YYEKEE (reference sequence). The CDR3 extends over 15 amino acids. The V gene end was trimmed by 2 bases and the J gene end by 0 bases; junction bases not matched to a gene: 0. The chain's CDR3 is CASSLQGANTGELFF. The DNA for the CDR3 is TGTGCCAGCAGCTTACAGGGGGCGAACACCGGGGAGCTGTTTTTT.

The rearrangement joins TRBV9 to TRBJ2-3; TRBD2 agrees at 10 bases. This CDR3 is 15 amino acids long. The V and J ends lost 2 bases and 3 bases, in that order; junction bases with no gene match: 3. The germline V gene encodes CDR1 SGDLS and CDR2 YYNGEE. The CDR3 bases are TGTGCCAGCAGCGTTCTAGCGGGAGAGACAGATACGCAGTATTTT. It specifies CASSVLAGETDTQYF.

The genes are TRBV6-5 and TRBJ1-5, with D hard to call. There are 15 residues in the CDR3. The V end was cut by 0 bases, the J end by 2 bases, with 8 bases between. CDR1 is MNHEY and CDR2 is SVGAGI in the germline V gene. The chain's CDR3 is CASSYSNQGNQPQHF. CDR3 DNA: TGTGCCAGCAGTTACTCGAATCAGGGCAATCAGCCCCAGCATTTT.

This clonotype was seen a few times. The chain is built from TRBV20-1 and TRBJ2-2; TRBD1 matches at 8 bases. The junction had 5 bases not matched to a gene; V was cut back by 6 bases and J by 5 bases. Germline CDR1 reads DFQATT; CDR2 reads SNEGSKA (reference sequence). The CDR3 consists of 13 residues. CDR3 loop: CSAQTGVTGELFF. CDR3 nucleotide sequence: TGCAGTGCCCAGACAGGGGTGACCGGGGAGCTGTTTTTT.

The sample holds a few counts of this clonotype. The chain has TRBV5-1 and TRBJ2-7, with 10 bases identical to TRBD1. V gave up 2 bases and J gave up 1 base; unmatched junction bases: 3. Germline CDR1 and CDR2: SGHRS and YFSETQ. The CDR3 is made up of 15 amino acids. The CDR3 DNA is TGCGCCAGCAGCTTAGGGACAGGGGCTTCCTACGAGCAGTACGTC. As protein: CASSLGTGASYEQYV.

This clonotype was recorded a few times. The chain carries TRBV7-9 and TRBJ1-1; tentatively, D is TRBD1 (5 bases). Trimming pared 8 bases from V and 4 bases from J, leaving 17 bases between. CDR1 is SEHNR, CDR2 FQNEAQ, per germline (reference sequence). CDR3 size: 14 residues. Here the CDR3 reads CASFLLGVSTEAFF. For the CDR3, the DNA is TGTGCCAGCTTTCTGTTAGGGGTGTCCACTGAAGCTTTCTTT.

The chain joins TRBV6-4 to TRBJ1-3, with a weak D call TRBD1 (5 bases). V was shortened by 6 bases and J by 1 base, with 10 bases between the two germline ends. Germline V gives CDR1 MRHNA, CDR2 SNTAGT. There are 14 residues in the CDR3. CDR3 DNA: TGTGCCAGCAGGGGGGTGCATTCTGGAAACACCATATATTTT. The encoded protein is CASRGVHSGNTIYF.

This clonotype was counted between two and nine times. The V gene is TRBV7-9, the J gene TRBJ1-1; D may be TRBD1 (5 bases). This CDR3 contains 14 residues. Germline V gene sequence: CDR1 SEHNR, CDR2 FQNEAQ (reference sequence). Trimming removed 6 bases from V and 2 bases from J, with 13 bases in between. The CDR3 region has the DNA TGTGCCAGCAGTTACCGGGACGGCAACACTGAAGCTTTCTTT. It yields the protein CASSYRDGNTEAFF.

This clonotype was counted only a few times. The chain uses TRBV5-6 and TRBJ2-1, with TRBD1 identical over 8 bases. CDR1 is SGHDT, CDR2 YYEEEE, per germline. Trimming removed 0 bases from V and 7 bases from J; junction bases left unmatched: 6. The CDR3 has 15 amino acids. CDR3 region: CASSLEQGVGNEQFF. CDR3 bases: TGTGCCAGCAGCTTGGAACAGGGGGTTGGAAATGAGCAGTTCTTC.

The genes are TRBV14 and TRBJ2-2, with 10 bases lining up with TRBD1. In germline, CDR1 is SGHDN, CDR2 FVKESK. The CDR3 is 15 residues long. After removal of 4 bases from V and 6 bases from J, the junction contained 5 bases not matched to a gene. CDR3: CASSPGQGHAGELFF. For the CDR3, the DNA is TGTGCCAGCAGCCCGGGACAGGGGCACGCCGGGGAGCTGTTTTTT.

The table lists this clonotype with a few counts. The CDR3 loop is CASSPRLGTGEIVSGGNNEQFF. The CDR3 DNA follows: TGTGCCAGCAGCCCGCGGCTAGGGACAGGGGAAATAGTTTCAGGTGGGAACAATGAGCAGTTCTTC. This chain uses TRBV4-2 with TRBJ2-1; TRBD1 aligns across 10 bases. This CDR3 spans 22 amino acids. Unmatched junction bases numbered 26, after V lost 4 bases and J lost 5 bases. Germline-derived CDR1 and CDR2 are LGHNA and YNFKEQ.